What follows are 32 T cell receptor beta chains derived from one specimen sequenced in a study of cytomegalovirus exposure and HLA in healthy donors. The PCR contained 60 Vbeta and 13 Jbeta primers. This table comes from immunoSEQ multiplex PCR, and its TCRdb copy is limited to in-frame clones, with some not included. This table has 55,000 to 65,000 clones, around four fifths appearing once. Sequenced: PBMCs. The source of these receptors is a young woman in good health and CMV-seronegative.

V gene TRBV19 combines with J gene TRBJ1-1; D perhaps matches TRBD1 (5 bases). Trimming cost V 5 bases and J 1 base, with 11 bases left between them. Germline-derived CDR1 and CDR2 are LNHDA and SQIVND (reference sequence). The CDR3 consists of 14 residues. The CDR3 bases are TGTGCCAGTAGTTTTCCCGGGGGGAACACTGAAGCTTTCTTT. Its translation: CASSFPGGNTEAFF.

The chain couples TRBV6-5 to TRBJ2-2, with TRBD2 as a possible D gene (6 bases). V was clipped by 4 bases and J by 3 bases, with 12 bases between them. Germline V lookup: CDR1 MNHEY, CDR2 SVGAGI. CDR3 length: 15 amino acids. The CDR3 DNA follows: TGTGCCAGCAGTTTTAGCGGAGCATACACCGGGGAGCTGTTTTTT. Its translation: CASSFSGAYTGELFF.

The rearrangement uses TRBV7-9 and TRBJ1-1; D call uncertain. Germline V gene data show CDR1 as SEHNR and CDR2 as FQNEAQ (reference sequence). Trimming removed 0 bases from V and 5 bases from J, with 13 bases in between. The CDR3 loop spans 15 amino acids. CDR3 coding DNA: TGTGCCAGCAGCTTAGCGGGCGGGTCGTGGACTGAAGCTTTCTTT. Translation gives CASSLAGGSWTEAFF.

This clone occurred once. The J gene is TRBJ1-1, the V gene TRBV5-1, with 7 bases identical to TRBD1. The CDR3 covers 15 residues. Germline CDR1 and CDR2: SGHRS and YFSETQ. V lost 0 bases and J lost 5; bases outside the gene matches: 7. The CDR3 is CASSLEEGARTEAFF. CDR3 nucleotide sequence: TGCGCCAGCAGCTTGGAGGAGGGGGCGCGGACTGAAGCTTTCTTT.

The chain recombines TRBV4-3 with TRBJ1-1; D gene unclear. The CDR3 is 15 residues long. With 1 base removed from V and 5 bases from J, the gap between germline ends came to 14 bases. Germline-derived CDR1 and CDR2 are LGHNA and YSLEER. The CDR3 sequence: CASSQGRNFLTEAFF. CDR3 coding DNA: TGCGCCAGCAGCCAAGGCAGAAATTTCTTGACTGAAGCTTTCTTT.

This clone showed up just a few times. The rearrangement links TRBV10-1 to TRBJ2-3, with D possibly TRBD2 on 7 matching bases. Between the trimmed V and J ends, which lost 2 bases and 2 bases, there was a span of 11 bases. CDR3 length: 15 residues. Germline V lookup: CDR1 WNHNN, CDR2 SYGVQD (reference sequence). CDR3 DNA: TGCGCCAGCAGTGAGAAGGGGGGGTACACAGATACGCAGTATTTT. It yields the protein CASSEKGGYTDTQYF.

V and J are TRBV2 and TRBJ1-1; the D gene is possibly TRBD1 (6 bases). The CDR3 covers 14 residues. V was shortened by 2 bases and J by 6 bases, with 13 bases between the two germline ends. Germline assignment: CDR1 SNHLY and CDR2 FYNNEI. The CDR3, as DNA: TGTGCCAGCAGTGAAAGGGGGGGGACGGCTGAAGCTTTCTTT. This gives the protein CASSERGGTAEAFF.

This chain links TRBV10-3 with TRBJ1-4; a possible D gene is TRBD1 (6 bases). With 2 bases removed from V and 6 bases from J, the gap between germline ends came to 10 bases. Germline V gives CDR1 ENHRY, CDR2 SYGVKD. The CDR3 runs 14 residues. CDR3 DNA sequence: TGTGCCATCAGTGAGAGAGGGGGGGATGAAAAACTGTTTTTT. Translated, it gives CAISERGGDEKLFF.

This clone was recorded a few times. The chain joins TRBV6-5 to TRBJ1-6; unclear D gene. The V end lost 2 bases, the J end lost 7 bases, and 15 bases lay between the germline ends. The CDR3 length is 16 residues. CDR1 is MNHEY, CDR2 SVGAGI, per germline. This CDR3 reads CASSYVPYARNSPLHF. The CDR3 DNA sequence: TGTGCCAGCAGTTACGTCCCCTACGCCCGGAATTCACCCCTCCACTTT.

This clone was seen only once. The rearrangement uses TRBV19 and TRBJ1-1; 7 bases line up with TRBD1. The CDR3 consists of 15 residues. With 7 bases clipped from V and 0 bases from J, the junction kept 8 bases outside the gene matches. The germline V gene has CDR1 LNHDA and CDR2 SQIVND (reference sequence). The CDR3 spells CASTPGQTMNTEAFF. CDR3 nucleotide sequence: TGTGCCAGTACTCCGGGACAGACCATGAACACTGAAGCTTTCTTT.

The V and J genes are TRBV7-2 and TRBJ2-2; TRBD2 agrees at 7 bases. Germline V gene data show CDR1 as SGHTA and CDR2 as FQGNSA. J lost 3 bases, V lost 7 bases, and 5 bases had no gene match. The CDR3 runs to 14 residues. The CDR3 is CASIGGTYTGELFF. The CDR3 bases are TGTGCCAGCATCGGGGGGACCTACACCGGGGAGCTGTTTTTT. The variable domain in full, with the rest retrieved from reference TRBV7-2 and TRBJ2-2, is GAGVSQSPSNKVTEKGKDVELRCDPISGHTALYWYRQSLGQGLEFLIYFQGNSAPDKSGLPSDRFSAERTGGSVSTLTIQRTQQEDSAVYLCASIGGTYTGELFFGEGSRLTVL.

V is TRBV4-1 and J is TRBJ2-5, with 9 bases identical to TRBD2. The J segment lost 13 bases and the V segment lost 0 bases, leaving 15 bases of the junction unmatched. From germline, CDR1 is MGHRA and CDR2 YSYEKL. The CDR3 is made up of 16 amino acids. The CDR3 loop reads CASSQDTASGTPEGYF. DNA for the CDR3: TGCGCCAGCAGCCAAGATACGGCTAGCGGGACCCCGGAGGGGTACTTC.

V is TRBV6-6 and J is TRBJ1-1, with D possibly being TRBD1 (5 bases). Germline CDR1 MNHNY, CDR2 SVGAGI (reference sequence). V was shortened by 8 bases and J by 14 bases, with 15 bases between the two germline ends. The CDR3 length is 10 residues. DNA of the CDR3: TGTGCCAGCGGAGGGGACGCCCGATTCTTT. As protein: CASGGDARFF.

This clone came up once. This chain links TRBV5-5 with TRBJ2-6; TRBD2 is a possible D gene (5 bases). In germline, CDR1 is SGHKS, CDR2 YYEKEE (reference sequence). Trimming took 1 base from V and 1 from J, leaving 6 bases between them. CDR3 size: 15 residues. The CDR3 here is CASSLRGSGANVLTF. The CDR3 nucleotides read TGTGCCAGCAGCTTGAGAGGGTCTGGGGCCAACGTCCTGACTTTC.

The chain is built from TRBV4-3 and TRBJ2-5, with 8 bases that match TRBD2. The CDR3 is 14 residues long. The junction had 2 bases not matched to a gene; V was cut back by 4 bases and J by 1 base. The germline gives CDR1 LGHNA, CDR2 YSLEER. Here the CDR3 DNA reads TGCGCCAGCAGCCCCGGGAGGGCCCAAGAGACCCAGTACTTC. Translated: CASSPGRAQETQYF.

The chain couples TRBV10-3 to TRBJ1-2, with 9 bases identical to TRBD1. Trimming removed 9 bases from V and 11 bases from J; junction bases left unmatched: 7. The germline V gene has CDR1 ENHRY and CDR2 SYGVKD. The CDR3 has 11 amino acids. CDR3 sequence (DNA): TGTGCCATTGCCGGGACAGGGTTTTACACCTTC. It specifies CAIAGTGFYTF.

V usage is TRBV7-2 and J usage is TRBJ1-2; TRBD1 matches at 10 bases. This CDR3 comprises 14 residues. Germline V lookup: CDR1 SGHTA, CDR2 FQGNSA. J lost 4 bases, V lost 5 bases, and 4 bases had no gene match. CDR3 sequence (DNA): TGTGCCAGCAGCATGGGGACAGGGGTCTATGGCTACACCTTC. Encoded protein: CASSMGTGVYGYTF.

Only one count was recorded for this clone. The CDR3 reads CASSRGQNTEAFF. For the CDR3, the DNA is TGTGCCAGCAGCCGCGGACAGAACACTGAAGCTTTCTTT. The chain combines TRBV11-3 with TRBJ1-1, with D possibly being TRBD1 (5 bases). V gave up 5 bases and J gave up 1 base, with 8 bases separating them. Germline-derived CDR1 and CDR2 are SGHNT and YENEEA. CDR3 length: 13 amino acids.

The chain employs TRBV7-6 and TRBJ2-1; D is uncertain. The ends were cut back, 1 base at V and 6 bases at J, with 7 bases in the middle. The CDR3 runs to 13 residues. The germline V gene has CDR1 SGHVS and CDR2 FNYEAQ. The CDR3 region has the DNA TGTGCCAGCAGCTTAGGGGCCCTCAATGAGCAGTTCTTC. As protein: CASSLGALNEQFF.

The rearrangement joins TRBV27 to TRBJ1-5, with TRBD1 matching over 9 bases. The length of the CDR3 is 15 residues. The V gene end was trimmed by 5 bases and the J gene end by 11 bases; junction bases not matched to a gene: 13. CDR1 and CDR2 (germline): MNHEY, SMNVEV (reference sequence). DNA of the CDR3: TGTGCCAGCAGTCCGCTGGGACAGGGCGGGCTATCCCAGCATTTT. Translating gives CASSPLGQGGLSQHF.

V gene TRBV5-4 combines with J gene TRBJ1-1; 8 nucleotides match TRBD1. Per germline, CDR1 SGHNT and CDR2 YYREEE (reference sequence). The ends lost 7 bases at V and 4 bases at J; junction bases unmatched: 9. The CDR3 has 14 residues. The CDR3 DNA reads TGTGCCAGCGGGTCAGGGGGCGTGATCACTGAAGCTTTCTTT. This translates into CASGSGGVITEAFF.

V usage is TRBV11-1 and J usage is TRBJ2-3; TRBD2 might be the D (6 bases). The V gene lost 4 bases and the J gene lost 3 bases, with 17 bases spanning the gap. Germline V gene data show CDR1 as SGHAT and CDR2 as FQDESV (reference sequence). CDR3 length: 16 residues. The CDR3 DNA follows: TGTGCCAGCAGCTCTCGGGGGAAAAGTTTAACAGATACGCAGTATTTT. Protein product: CASSSRGKSLTDTQYF.

This chain links TRBV27 with TRBJ1-2, with no clear D. This CDR3 has 13 residues. V lost 5 bases, J lost 3 bases, and 10 bases lay in between. Germline V gene lookup returns CDR1 MNHEY and CDR2 SMNVEV (reference sequence). CDR3 nucleotides: TGTGCCAGCAGTCACGGTGTGGACTATGGCTACACCTTC. This encodes CASSHGVDYGYTF.

In its sample, this clone was seen once. The chain employs TRBV19 and TRBJ2-5; the match to TRBD1 covers 7 bases. The J call may be faulty, since TRBJ2-7 better matches the DNA end. The CDR3 runs to 12 residues. CDR1 is LNHDA and CDR2 is SQIVND in the germline V gene (reference sequence). The CDR3 bases are TGTGCCAGTCAGGGGGACGGATACGAGCAGTACTTC. Protein: CASQGDGYEQYF.

The chain uses TRBV19 and TRBJ1-1; D gene ambiguous. CDR3 length: 11 residues. Germline CDR1 reads LNHDA; CDR2 reads SQIVND (reference sequence). CDR3 DNA: TGTGGGTCAGGTGATAGCACTGAAGCTTTCTTT. Its translation: CGSGDSTEAFF.

The rearrangement links TRBV6-1 to TRBJ1-5; the D gene is possibly TRBD1 (5 bases). The germline V gene has CDR1 MNHNS and CDR2 SASEGT. Trimming left V 4 bases short and J 7 bases short, with 14 bases between. The CDR3 totals 14 residues. CDR3 in DNA: TGTGCCAGCAGTGGCTCAGGGAAAGGACAGCCCCAGCATTTT. Residues: CASSGSGKGQPQHF.

There are a few counts of this clone. The CDR3 DNA reads as TGTGCCAGCAGAACAGGGTCCGGTAATGGAAACACCATATATTTT. It specifies CASRTGSGNGNTIYF. The chain recombines TRBV6-6 with TRBJ1-3, with D maybe TRBD1 (6 bases). CDR1 and CDR2 (germline): MNHNY, SVGAGI (reference sequence). V was shortened by 6 bases and J by 3 bases, with 15 bases between the two germline ends. The CDR3 contains 15 residues.

The chain couples TRBV14 to TRBJ1-4; D gene ambiguous. Germline lookup yields CDR1 SGHDN and CDR2 FVKESK. With 4 bases removed from V and 7 bases from J, the gap between germline ends came to 13 bases. The CDR3 runs 14 residues. In DNA form, the CDR3 reads TGTGCCAGCAGCCCGCGGACCGGGAGTGAAAAACTGTTTTTT. Translated, it gives CASSPRTGSEKLFF.

J is TRBJ1-4 and V is TRBV27; maybe TRBD1 (5 bases). CDR3 length: 13 residues. The germline V gene has CDR1 MNHEY and CDR2 SMNVEV (reference sequence). V shed 5 bases and J shed 7 bases, with 11 bases lying between them. CDR3 amino acids: CASSRRRGEKLFF. In DNA, the CDR3 is TGTGCCAGCAGTCGCCGGAGGGGTGAAAAACTGTTTTTT.

The chain joins TRBV5-4 to TRBJ2-5, with TRBD2 matching 8 bases. The ends lost 0 bases at V and 5 bases at J; junction bases unmatched: 12. The germline gives CDR1 SGHNT, CDR2 YYREEE (reference sequence). The CDR3 has 17 residues. CDR3 sequence reads: CASSLAGGAFSKETQYF. CDR3 nucleotide sequence: TGTGCCAGCAGCTTGGCGGGGGGGGCGTTTTCAAAGGAGACCCAGTACTTC.

J is TRBJ1-1 and V is TRBV28, with a tentative D call TRBD1 (5 bases). CDR1 and CDR2 from the germline V gene are MDHEN and SYDVKM. The CDR3 is made up of 10 amino acids. Trimming left V 10 bases short and J 11 bases short, with 14 bases between. The CDR3 DNA reads as TGTGCCACAGGGAGGGGAGACGCTTTCTTT. Amino acids: CATGRGDAFF.

CDR3 residues: CASSVGRWGDSPLHF. DNA of the CDR3: TGTGCCAGCAGCGTAGGGCGCTGGGGAGATTCACCCCTCCACTTT. The chain uses TRBV9 and TRBJ1-6; D remains ambiguous. V was shortened by 0 bases and J by 8 bases, with 12 bases between the two germline ends. Germline CDR1 SGDLS, CDR2 YYNGEE. The CDR3 spans 15 residues.